This is a list of T cell receptor beta chains from one sample in a study of blood T cells in healthy people across ages. TCRdb reprocessed the 5' RACE reads with MiXCR, giving one entry per CDR3 protein. Here the sample spans 1,800,000 or so distinct CDR3 sequences, 30% to 40% being singletons. Sequenced sample: blood. The receptors were gathered from a human donor in good health. Both conserved end residues are part of each CDR3. The order of the fields is CDR3 DNA, CDR3 protein, V gene, J gene, clone size, D gene. A D gene is named only where the DNA matches it firmly. Clone sizes are given selectively: once, few, many, or a class where the clone is expanded.

CDR3 DNA: TGCAGTGCTAGAGCTGTACTCCGGACAGCTCCTGGGAGATATGGCTACACCTTC
CDR3 protein: CSARAVLRTAPGRYGYTF
V gene: TRBV20-1
J gene: TRBJ1-2
clone size: few
D gene: NA

CDR3 DNA: TGCAGCGTTGGGGGGGCGGCCCATCAGCCCCAGCATTTT
CDR3 protein: CSVGGAAHQPQHF
V gene: TRBV29-1
J gene: TRBJ1-5
clone size: few
D gene: NA

CDR3 DNA: TGTGCCAGCAGCACGTTTGAGGGGGGGCCCTCCTACGAGCAGTACTTC
CDR3 protein: CASSTFEGGPSYEQYF
V gene: TRBV11-2
J gene: TRBJ2-7
clone size: few
D gene: NA

CDR3 DNA: TGCAGTGTTAGAGGTGAATCAAATGAGCAGTTCTTC
CDR3 protein: CSVRGESNEQFF
V gene: TRBV20-1
J gene: TRBJ2-1
clone size: few
D gene: NA

CDR3 DNA: TGTGCCAGCAGCGTAGCGGGACTAGCGATCCCAGATACGCAGTATTTT
CDR3 protein: CASSVAGLAIPDTQYF
V gene: TRBV9
J gene: TRBJ2-3
clone size: few
D gene: TRBD2

CDR3 DNA: TGTGCCAGCAGCTTAATCAGGGTCTTTGGCAATGAGCAGTTCTTC
CDR3 protein: CASSLIRVFGNEQFF
V gene: TRBV7-9
J gene: TRBJ2-1
clone size: few
D gene: NA

CDR3 DNA: TGTGCCAGCTCACCGGGTTTGGGGGTCACTGAAGCTTTCTTT
CDR3 protein: CASSPGLGVTEAFF
V gene: TRBV18
J gene: TRBJ1-1
clone size: NA
D gene: NA

CDR3 DNA: TGTGCCAGTAGTACGACGGTCATTAAGTTCTTC
CDR3 protein: CASSTTVIKFF
V gene: TRBV19
J gene: TRBJ2-1
clone size: NA
D gene: NA

CDR3 DNA: TGCGCCAGCAGCTGGACTAGCGGGGGAACCTACAATGAGCAGTTCTTC
CDR3 protein: CASSWTSGGTYNEQFF
V gene: TRBV4-1
J gene: TRBJ2-1
clone size: few
D gene: TRBD2

CDR3 DNA: TGTGCCAGCAGGGCCTCGGGGAGGCAGGACACTGAAGCTTTCTTT
CDR3 protein: CASRASGRQDTEAFF
V gene: TRBV27
J gene: TRBJ1-1
clone size: NA
D gene: NA

CDR3 DNA: TGCGCCAGCAGCCAAGATAGGACAGGGGTATCACCCCTCCACTTT
CDR3 protein: CASSQDRTGVSPLHF
V gene: TRBV4-1
J gene: TRBJ1-6
clone size: NA
D gene: TRBD1

CDR3 DNA: TGTGCCAGCCGACTGATCTCTGGGGCCAACGTCCTGACTTTC
CDR3 protein: CASRLISGANVLTF
V gene: TRBV12-3/TRBV12-4
J gene: TRBJ2-6
clone size: few
D gene: NA

CDR3 DNA: TGTGCCAGCGCCCCGTCTAAGGGGTTGTATGGCTACACCTTC
CDR3 protein: CASAPSKGLYGYTF
V gene: TRBV7-2
J gene: TRBJ1-2
clone size: NA
D gene: NA

CDR3 DNA: TGCGCCAGCAGCCAAGAATCGGGACAGGGGATCTACGAGCAGTTCTTC
CDR3 protein: CASSQESGQGIYEQFF
V gene: TRBV4-1
J gene: TRBJ2-1
clone size: NA
D gene: TRBD1

CDR3 DNA: TGTGCCAGCCATCCATCGCCGGTCCAACCCCAGCATTTT
CDR3 protein: CASHPSPVQPQHF
V gene: TRBV2
J gene: TRBJ1-5
clone size: NA
D gene: NA

CDR3 DNA: TGTGCCAGCAGCTTAGGGGCAGGGTCGGCTTTCTTT
CDR3 protein: CASSLGAGSAFF
V gene: TRBV7-9
J gene: TRBJ1-1
clone size: few
D gene: NA

CDR3 DNA: TGCAGTGCTCTCCATTTATTCGTCGATGAGCAGTTCTTC
CDR3 protein: CSALHLFVDEQFF
V gene: TRBV20-1
J gene: TRBJ2-1
clone size: few
D gene: NA

CDR3 DNA: TGCGCCAGCAGCCAACTGCAGGGGCTGGCTGAAAAACTGTTTTTT
CDR3 protein: CASSQLQGLAEKLFF
V gene: TRBV4-1
J gene: TRBJ1-4
clone size: few
D gene: NA

CDR3 DNA: TGTGCCAGCAGACAAAACCGGGACAGGGTTTCAATCAATCAGCCCCAGCATTTT
CDR3 protein: CASRQNRDRVSINQPQHF
V gene: TRBV12-3/TRBV12-4
J gene: TRBJ1-5
clone size: few
D gene: TRBD1

CDR3 DNA: TGCGCCAGCAGCCAAGTGAAGTGGGAGGGATTAACTGAAGCTTTCTTT
CDR3 protein: CASSQVKWEGLTEAFF
V gene: TRBV4-1
J gene: TRBJ1-1
clone size: NA
D gene: NA

CDR3 DNA: TGTGCCACCAGCAAACGGGGGAACAATGAGCAGTTCTTC
CDR3 protein: CATSKRGNNEQFF
V gene: TRBV15
J gene: TRBJ2-1
clone size: NA
D gene: NA

CDR3 DNA: TGTGCCAGCAGTACACAGGTAATGAACACTGAAGCTTTCTTT
CDR3 protein: CASSTQVMNTEAFF
V gene: TRBV12-3/TRBV12-4
J gene: TRBJ1-1
clone size: few
D gene: NA

CDR3 DNA: TGCGCCAGCAGCCAAGATCGAGGGGCGTCGGAGCAGTACTTC
CDR3 protein: CASSQDRGASEQYF
V gene: TRBV4-3
J gene: TRBJ2-7
clone size: few
D gene: NA

CDR3 DNA: TGCAGCGCTCAACCTGGGAGAACTGAAGCTTTCTTT
CDR3 protein: CSAQPGRTEAFF
V gene: TRBV29-1
J gene: TRBJ1-1
clone size: NA
D gene: NA

CDR3 DNA: TGTGCCAGCAGCCCCCCGACCGGCTTCTCCTACGAGCAGTACTTC
CDR3 protein: CASSPPTGFSYEQYF
V gene: TRBV12-3/TRBV12-4
J gene: TRBJ2-7
clone size: few
D gene: NA

CDR3 DNA: TGCGCCAGCAGCTTGGCCGGTTCGGGACAGGGGCCGCAGAAACTGTTTTTT
CDR3 protein: CASSLAGSGQGPQKLFF
V gene: TRBV5-1
J gene: TRBJ1-4
clone size: NA
D gene: TRBD1

CDR3 DNA: TGTGCCAGCAGTTACCTGGCGGTCTACGAGCAGTACTTC
CDR3 protein: CASSYLAVYEQYF
V gene: TRBV6-2/TRBV6-3
J gene: TRBJ2-7
clone size: few
D gene: NA

CDR3 DNA: TGTGCCAGCAGTTACCTGGGGTTGAACACTGAAGCTTTCTTT
CDR3 protein: CASSYLGLNTEAFF
V gene: TRBV6-6
J gene: TRBJ1-1
clone size: NA
D gene: NA

CDR3 DNA: TGCAGTGCTAGAACAGGGGTGAGGGAGCAGTACTTC
CDR3 protein: CSARTGVREQYF
V gene: TRBV20-1
J gene: TRBJ2-7
clone size: many
D gene: TRBD1

CDR3 DNA: TGTGCCAGCAGGGAAGGGTACGAGCAGTACTTC
CDR3 protein: CASREGYEQYF
V gene: TRBV28
J gene: TRBJ2-7
clone size: many
D gene: NA

CDR3 DNA: TGTGCCAGCAGCCCCGGGACTAGCGGGAGGTACCAAGAGACCCAGTACTTC
CDR3 protein: CASSPGTSGRYQETQYF
V gene: TRBV14
J gene: TRBJ2-5
clone size: once
D gene: TRBD2

CDR3 DNA: TGTGCCAGCACTCAGGCAGGGCGGCGGTTTCAGCCCCAGCATTTT
CDR3 protein: CASTQAGRRFQPQHF
V gene: TRBV2
J gene: TRBJ1-5
clone size: few
D gene: NA

CDR3 DNA: TGTGCCAGCAGCATGAGGTCCTCAGGTGGAAACACCATATATTTT
CDR3 protein: CASSMRSSGGNTIYF
V gene: TRBV9
J gene: TRBJ1-3
clone size: NA
D gene: NA

CDR3 DNA: TGTGCCAGCAGAGGAGCGGGGGAACTGGATACGCAGTATTTT
CDR3 protein: CASRGAGELDTQYF
V gene: TRBV6-2/TRBV6-3
J gene: TRBJ2-3
clone size: NA
D gene: TRBD2

CDR3 DNA: TGTGCCAGCAGTTCCCCCACGGAGACCCAGTACTTC
CDR3 protein: CASSSPTETQYF
V gene: TRBV28
J gene: TRBJ2-5
clone size: few
D gene: NA

CDR3 DNA: TGTGCCAGCAGTCAGTCGGCCTACAATGAGCAGTTCTTC
CDR3 protein: CASSQSAYNEQFF
V gene: TRBV3-1
J gene: TRBJ2-1
clone size: NA
D gene: NA

CDR3 DNA: TGTGCCAGCAGTTACTTCGGCAGGGGGGGTACTGAAGCTTTCTTT
CDR3 protein: CASSYFGRGGTEAFF
V gene: TRBV6-5
J gene: TRBJ1-1
clone size: few
D gene: TRBD1

CDR3 DNA: TGTGCCAGCAGTTCCTCCGGTAGCGGGGGCCACTACAATGAGCAGTTCTTC
CDR3 protein: CASSSSGSGGHYNEQFF
V gene: TRBV12-3/TRBV12-4
J gene: TRBJ2-1
clone size: NA
D gene: TRBD2

CDR3 DNA: TGTGCCAGCAGCTTAGGTGATCGGTCCGGGACTAGAAACATTCAGTACTTC
CDR3 protein: CASSLGDRSGTRNIQYF
V gene: TRBV7-2
J gene: TRBJ2-4
clone size: few
D gene: TRBD2

CDR3 DNA: TGCAGTGCTCCGAGGTCGTCGGACTATGGCTACACCTTC
CDR3 protein: CSAPRSSDYGYTF
V gene: TRBV20-1
J gene: TRBJ1-2
clone size: NA
D gene: NA

CDR3 DNA: TGTGCCAGCAGTCGGGCAGGTAACTACGAGCAGTACTTC
CDR3 protein: CASSRAGNYEQYF
V gene: TRBV4-1
J gene: TRBJ2-7
clone size: few
D gene: NA

CDR3 DNA: TGTGCCAGCGGCTTAAATCGGGCCCTTGAGAACACTGAAGCTTTCTTT
CDR3 protein: CASGLNRALENTEAFF
V gene: TRBV7-6
J gene: TRBJ1-1
clone size: NA
D gene: NA